The source of this TCR beta chain is a study of T cell responses to AZD1222 COVID-19 vaccine. Study-level points and caveats: White British donors predominated, females outnumbered males, and clonal diversity was possibly underestimated.

Of note for this clone: Its target is unknown.

The junction had 9 bases not matched to a gene; V was cut back by 4 bases and J by 3 bases. The CDR3 covers 17 residues. The germline V gene has CDR1 LNHDA and CDR2 SQIVND (reference sequence). Produced via immunoSEQ multiplex PCR; TCRdb's table is partial and in-frame only. There are 90,000 to 130,000 clones in the sample; approximately 92% occur only once, and 2% to 2.5% lies in the top ten. This chain links TRBV19 with TRBJ2-1; 10 nucleotides match TRBD2. Here the sequenced sample was peripheral blood, taken 28 days after the second AZD1222 dose. This sequence was found in an adult who received the AZD1222 COVID-19 vaccine. The CDR3 DNA follows: TGTGCCAGTAGTACCTTACTAGCGGGGACAAACTACAATGAGCAGTTCTTC. It translates to CASSTLLAGTNYNEQFF. Supplemented by reference TRBV19 and TRBJ2-1, the full variable domain reads DGGITQSPKYLFRKEGQNVTLSCEQNLNHDAMYWYRQDPGQGLRLIYYSQIVNDFQKGDIAEGYSVSREKKESFPLTVTSAQKNPTAFYLCASSTLLAGTNYNEQFFGPGTRLTVL.